The present TCR beta chain was sequenced within a study of beta chain features in type 1 diabetes. Study-level findings and limits: It was among patients, rather than healthy donors, that naive, central memory and Treg TCRB repertoires appeared more similar. TCRB CDR3s were moderately but significantly shorter in Type 1 diabetes patients in all four CD4+ subsets. Insertions at VDJ junctions were less frequent in type 1 diabetes patients. These patients also deleted more nucleotides at the same junctions.

As regards this clone: Its antigen is unidentified.

The sequenced template was cDNA made from the entire isolated RNA. It was found that naive, central memory and regulatory T cell samples averaged about 3.4 million reads. Using immunoSEQ multiplex PCR, the repertoire was profiled, and TCRdb retains in-frame clones only, with some absent. Altogether 600,000 to 700,000 clones are present, 13% being singletons, with the ten largest covering around 0.022%. V lost 4 bases to trimming and J lost 5 bases; unmatched junction nucleotides: 5. CDR1 LNHDA and CDR2 SQIVND come from the germline V gene (reference sequence). This CDR3 region has 14 residues. The clonotype originates from a man in his late teens or twenties with type 1 diabetes. This chain connects TRBV19 to TRBJ1-2; 9 positions agree with TRBD1. The source material was naive CD4+ T cells from blood. The CDR3, as DNA: TGTGCCAGTAGTAGGGACAGGGACTCGTATGGCTACACCTTC. Translated: CASSRDRDSYGYTF.